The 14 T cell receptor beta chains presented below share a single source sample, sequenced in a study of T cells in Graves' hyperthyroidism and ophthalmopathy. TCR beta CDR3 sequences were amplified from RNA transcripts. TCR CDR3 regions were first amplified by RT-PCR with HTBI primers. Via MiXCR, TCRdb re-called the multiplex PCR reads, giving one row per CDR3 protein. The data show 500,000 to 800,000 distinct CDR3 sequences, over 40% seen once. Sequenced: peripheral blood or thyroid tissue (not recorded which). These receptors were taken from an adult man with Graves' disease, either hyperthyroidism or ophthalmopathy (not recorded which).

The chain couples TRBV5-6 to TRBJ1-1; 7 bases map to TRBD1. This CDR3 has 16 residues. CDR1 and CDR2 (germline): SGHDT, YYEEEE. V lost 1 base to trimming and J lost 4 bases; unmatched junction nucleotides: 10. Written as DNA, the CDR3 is TGTGCCAGCAGCTTGAGACAGGGCGGAGGCGGCACTGAAGCTTTCTTT. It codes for CASSLRQGGGGTEAFF.

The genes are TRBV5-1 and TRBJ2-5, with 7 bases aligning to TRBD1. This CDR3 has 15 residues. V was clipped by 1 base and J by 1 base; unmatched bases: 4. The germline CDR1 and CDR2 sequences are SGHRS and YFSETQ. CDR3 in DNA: TGCGCCAGCAGCTTGCTCACAGGGGTCCAAGAGACCCAGTACTTC. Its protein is CASSLLTGVQETQYF. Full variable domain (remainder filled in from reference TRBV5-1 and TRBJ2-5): KAGVTQTPRYLIKTRGQQVTLSCSPISGHRSVSWYQQTPGQGLQFLFEYFSETQRNKGNFPGRFSGRQFSNSRSEMNVSTLELGDSALYLCASSLLTGVQETQYFGPGTRLLVL.

The CDR3 sequence is CSARVDTGLYEQYF. DNA of the CDR3: TGCAGTGCTAGAGTGGACACGGGACTTTACGAGCAGTACTTC. This chain joins TRBV20-1 and TRBJ2-7; tentative D call: TRBD2 (6 bases). Germline CDR1 and CDR2: DFQATT and SNEGSKA (reference sequence). The CDR3 contains 14 residues. The V end was cut by 1 base, the J end by 4 bases, with 14 bases between.

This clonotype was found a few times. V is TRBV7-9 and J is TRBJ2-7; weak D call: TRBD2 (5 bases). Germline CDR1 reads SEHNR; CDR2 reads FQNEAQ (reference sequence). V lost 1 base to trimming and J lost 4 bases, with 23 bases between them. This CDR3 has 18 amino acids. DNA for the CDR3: TGTGCCAGCAGCTTAGGATATGGATCAGCGGTGAAGACTTACGAGCAGTACTTC. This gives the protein CASSLGYGSAVKTYEQYF. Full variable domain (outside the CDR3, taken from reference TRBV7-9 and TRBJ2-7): DTGVSQNPRHKITKRGQNVTFRCDPISEHNRLYWYRQTLGQGPEFLTYFQNEAQLEKSRLLSDRFSAERPKGSFSTLEIQRTEQGDSAMYLCASSLGYGSAVKTYEQYFGPGTRLTVT.

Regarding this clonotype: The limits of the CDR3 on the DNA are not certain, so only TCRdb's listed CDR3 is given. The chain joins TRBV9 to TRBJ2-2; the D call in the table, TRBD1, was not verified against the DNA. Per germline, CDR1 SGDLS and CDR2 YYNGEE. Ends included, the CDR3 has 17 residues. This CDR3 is CASSQTGRLGHRGAVFF.

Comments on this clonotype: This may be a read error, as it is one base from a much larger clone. The CDR3 reads CASTWTGRNGQYF. The DNA of the CDR3 is TGTGCCAGCACATGGACAGGTCGGAACGGGCAGTACTTC. The V call is TRBV2, the J call TRBJ2-7; 7 bases are shared with TRBD1. Germline CDR1 is SNHLY and CDR2 is FYNNEI. The CDR3 covers 13 residues. V was clipped by 7 bases and J by 9 bases; unmatched bases: 12. The full variable domain, rest sourced from reference TRBV2 and TRBJ2-7, is EPEVTQTPSHQVTQMGQEVILRCVPISNHLYFYWYRQILGQKVEFLVSFYNNEISEKSEIFDDQFSVERPDGSNFTLKIRSTKLEDSAMYFCASTWTGRNGQYFGPGTRLTVT.

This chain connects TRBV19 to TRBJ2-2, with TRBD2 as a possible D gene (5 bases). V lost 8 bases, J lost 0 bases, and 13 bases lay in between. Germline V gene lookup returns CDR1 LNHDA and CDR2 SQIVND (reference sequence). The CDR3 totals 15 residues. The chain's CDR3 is CASDPPGSNTGELFF. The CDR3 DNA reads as TGTGCCAGTGATCCTCCGGGGTCGAACACCGGGGAGCTGTTTTTT.

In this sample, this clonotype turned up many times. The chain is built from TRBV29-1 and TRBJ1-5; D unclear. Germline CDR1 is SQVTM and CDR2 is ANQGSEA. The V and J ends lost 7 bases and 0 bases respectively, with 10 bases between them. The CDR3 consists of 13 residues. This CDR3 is CSAAADSNQPQHF. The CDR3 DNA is TGCAGCGCCGCAGCAGATAGCAATCAGCCCCAGCATTTT. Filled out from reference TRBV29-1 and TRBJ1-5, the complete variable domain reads SAVISQKPSRDICQRGTSLTIQCQVDSQVTMMFWYRQQPGQSLTLIATANQGSEATYESGFVIDKFPISRPNLTFSTLTVSNMSPEDSSIYLCSAAADSNQPQHFGDGTRLSIL.

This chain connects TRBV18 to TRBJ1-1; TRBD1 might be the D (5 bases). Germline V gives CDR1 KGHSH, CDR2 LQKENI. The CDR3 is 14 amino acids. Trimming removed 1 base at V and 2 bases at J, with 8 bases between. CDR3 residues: CASSPRQPNTEAFF. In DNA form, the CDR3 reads TGTGCCAGCTCACCACGACAGCCAAACACTGAAGCTTTCTTT.

The CDR3 region has the DNA TGTGCCAGCAGCACCGGGACAGGAGACTACGAGCAGTACTTC. Translation: CASSTGTGDYEQYF. The chain is built from TRBV7-8 and TRBJ2-7; 8 bases fit TRBD1. With V trimmed by 5 bases and J by 3 bases, 6 bases remained unmatched. Germline loops: CDR1 SGHVS, CDR2 FQNEAQ. The CDR3 contains 14 residues.

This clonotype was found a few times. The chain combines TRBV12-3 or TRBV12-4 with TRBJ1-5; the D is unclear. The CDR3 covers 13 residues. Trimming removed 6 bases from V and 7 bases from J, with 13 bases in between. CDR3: CASSLLEVQPQHF. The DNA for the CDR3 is TGTGCCAGCAGCTTGCTAGAGGTCCAGCCCCAGCATTTT.

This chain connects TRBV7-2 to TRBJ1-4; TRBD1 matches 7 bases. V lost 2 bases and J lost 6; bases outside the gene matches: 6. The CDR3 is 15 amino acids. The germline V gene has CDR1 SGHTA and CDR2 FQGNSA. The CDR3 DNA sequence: TGTGCCAGCAGCTTACACGGGACAGCGGATGAAAAACTGTTTTTT. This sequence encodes CASSLHGTADEKLFF.

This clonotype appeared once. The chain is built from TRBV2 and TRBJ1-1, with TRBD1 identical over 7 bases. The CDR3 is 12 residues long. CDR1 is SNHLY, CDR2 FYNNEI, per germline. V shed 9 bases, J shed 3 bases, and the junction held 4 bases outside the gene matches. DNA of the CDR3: TGTGCCAGTCGGGACAGATACACTGAAGCTTTCTTT. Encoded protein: CASRDRYTEAFF.

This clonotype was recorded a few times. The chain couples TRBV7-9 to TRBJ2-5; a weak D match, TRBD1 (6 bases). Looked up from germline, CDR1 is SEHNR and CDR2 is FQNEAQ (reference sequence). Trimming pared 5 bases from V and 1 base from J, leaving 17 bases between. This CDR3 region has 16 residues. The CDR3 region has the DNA TGTGCCAGCAGCCAAGAAGGCACAGGGATCCAAGAGACCCAGTACTTC. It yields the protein CASSQEGTGIQETQYF.